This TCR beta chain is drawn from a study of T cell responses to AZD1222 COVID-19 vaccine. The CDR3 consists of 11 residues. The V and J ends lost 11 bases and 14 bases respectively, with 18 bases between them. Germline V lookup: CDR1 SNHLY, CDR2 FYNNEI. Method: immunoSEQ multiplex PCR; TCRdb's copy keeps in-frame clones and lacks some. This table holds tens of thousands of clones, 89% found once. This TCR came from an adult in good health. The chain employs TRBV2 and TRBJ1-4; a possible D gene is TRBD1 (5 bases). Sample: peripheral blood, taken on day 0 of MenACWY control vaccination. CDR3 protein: CAYSDTEELFF. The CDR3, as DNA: TGTGCCTACTCGGACACGGAAGAGCTGTTTTTT.